This T cell receptor (beta chain) was retrieved from a study of blood T cell repertoires in COVID-19. Per the study methods: Estimates of nucleated cell counts were drawn from the amplification of reference gene primers. The data were produced by immunoSEQ multiplex PCR, yet TCRdb's version contains in-frame clones alone and is incomplete. V, J and clone size were drawn from that table, and D and trimming were deduced from the DNA. The sample yields 350,000 to 450,000 clones, roughly 88% seen once. Looked up from germline, CDR1 is SGHNT and CDR2 is YENEEA. This CDR3 is 17 amino acids long. Trimming removed 3 bases from V and 6 bases from J; junction bases left unmatched: 10. Participants' own reports of clinical history determined their cohort assignment. The count of this clone is one.

The sample taken for sequencing was PBMCs or T cells enriched from blood (not recorded which). The TCR originated in a woman aged 18-35 years who had been exposed to COVID-19. The chain couples TRBV11-3 to TRBJ2-2, with 10 bases fitting TRBD1. This CDR3 reads CASSFSPGTGVPGELFF. The CDR3 DNA follows: TGTGCCAGCAGCTTCTCCCCCGGGACAGGGGTCCCCGGGGAGCTGTTTTTT.